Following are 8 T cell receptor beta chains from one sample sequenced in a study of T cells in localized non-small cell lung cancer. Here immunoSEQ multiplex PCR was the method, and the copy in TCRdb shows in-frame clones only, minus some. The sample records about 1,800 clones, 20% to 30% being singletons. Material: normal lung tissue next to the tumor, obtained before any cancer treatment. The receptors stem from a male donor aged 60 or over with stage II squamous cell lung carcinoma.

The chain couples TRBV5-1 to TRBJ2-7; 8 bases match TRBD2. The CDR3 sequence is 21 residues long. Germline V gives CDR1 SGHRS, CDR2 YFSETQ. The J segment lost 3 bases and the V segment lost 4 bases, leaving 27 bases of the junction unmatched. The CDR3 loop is CASSAKLTGGTRPMRFYEQYF. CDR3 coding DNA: TGCGCCAGCAGCGCCAAGTTGACAGGCGGGACTAGGCCCATGAGATTCTACGAGCAGTACTTC.

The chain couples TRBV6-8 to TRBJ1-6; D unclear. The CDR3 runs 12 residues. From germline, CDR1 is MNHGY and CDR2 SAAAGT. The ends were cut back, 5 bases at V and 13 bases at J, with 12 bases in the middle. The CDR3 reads CASSNRKSPLHF. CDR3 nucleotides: TGTGCCAGCAGTAACAGAAAATCGCCCCTCCACTTT.

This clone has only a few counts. Here the CDR3 DNA reads TGTGCCAGTAGTGGTTGGACAGGGTCCATGAACACTGAAGCTTTCTTT. It specifies CASSGWTGSMNTEAFF. This chain uses TRBV19 with TRBJ1-1; 8 nucleotides agree with TRBD1. Trimming took 5 bases from V and 0 from J; bases not matched to a gene: 8. The CDR3 is 16 amino acids. Looked up from germline, CDR1 is LNHDA and CDR2 is SQIVND (reference sequence).

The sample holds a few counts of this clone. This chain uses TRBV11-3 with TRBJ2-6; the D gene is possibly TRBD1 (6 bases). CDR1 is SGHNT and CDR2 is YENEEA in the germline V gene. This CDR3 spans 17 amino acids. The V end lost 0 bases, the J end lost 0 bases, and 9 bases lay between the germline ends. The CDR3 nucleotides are TGTGCCAGCAGCTTAGAACAGGGAAGCTCTGGGGCCAACGTCCTGACTTTC. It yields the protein CASSLEQGSSGANVLTF. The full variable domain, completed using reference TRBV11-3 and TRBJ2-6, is EAGVVQSPRYKIIEKKQPVAFWCNPISGHNTLYWYLQNLGQGPELLIRYENEEAVDDSQLPKDRFSAERLKGVDSTLKIQPAELGDSAVYLCASSLEQGSSGANVLTFGAGSRLTVL.

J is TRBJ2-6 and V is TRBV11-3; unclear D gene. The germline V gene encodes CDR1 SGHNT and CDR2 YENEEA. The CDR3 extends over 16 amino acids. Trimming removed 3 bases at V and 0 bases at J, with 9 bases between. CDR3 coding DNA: TGTGCCAGCAGCTTGGTGTCTCACTCTGGGGCCAACGTCCTGACTTTC. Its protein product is CASSLVSHSGANVLTF.

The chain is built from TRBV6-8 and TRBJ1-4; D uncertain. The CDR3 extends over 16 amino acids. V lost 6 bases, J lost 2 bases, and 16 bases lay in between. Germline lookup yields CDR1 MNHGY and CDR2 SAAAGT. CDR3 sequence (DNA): TGTGCCAGCAGCCGAGAACTTACAACTACTAATGAAAAACTGTTTTTT. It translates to CASSRELTTTNEKLFF.

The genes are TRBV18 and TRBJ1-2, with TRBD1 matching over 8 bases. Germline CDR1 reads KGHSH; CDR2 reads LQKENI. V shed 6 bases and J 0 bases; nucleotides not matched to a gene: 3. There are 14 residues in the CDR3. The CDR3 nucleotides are TGTGCCAGCTCGCGGGACAGGTCTAACTATGGCTACACCTTC. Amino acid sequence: CASSRDRSNYGYTF.

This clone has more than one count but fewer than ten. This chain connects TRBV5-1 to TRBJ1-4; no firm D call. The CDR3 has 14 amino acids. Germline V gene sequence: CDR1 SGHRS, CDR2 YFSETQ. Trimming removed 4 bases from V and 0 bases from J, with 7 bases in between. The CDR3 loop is CASSLETTNEKLFF. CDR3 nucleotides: TGCGCCAGCAGCCTAGAAACAACTAATGAAAAACTGTTTTTT.